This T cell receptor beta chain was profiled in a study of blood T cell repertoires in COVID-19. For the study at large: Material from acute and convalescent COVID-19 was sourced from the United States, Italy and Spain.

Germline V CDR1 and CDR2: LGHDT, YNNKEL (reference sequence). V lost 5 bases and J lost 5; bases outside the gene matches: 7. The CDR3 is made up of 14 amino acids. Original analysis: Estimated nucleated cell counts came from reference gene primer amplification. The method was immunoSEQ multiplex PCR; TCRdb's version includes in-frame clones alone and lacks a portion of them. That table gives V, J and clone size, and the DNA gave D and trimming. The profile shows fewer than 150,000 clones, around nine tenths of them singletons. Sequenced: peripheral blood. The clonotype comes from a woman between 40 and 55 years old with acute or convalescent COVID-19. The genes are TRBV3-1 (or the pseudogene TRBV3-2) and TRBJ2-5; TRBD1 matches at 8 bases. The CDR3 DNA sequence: TGTGCCAGCAGCGCCCAGGGGGCCGGTGAGACCCAGTACTTC. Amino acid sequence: CASSAQGAGETQYF.